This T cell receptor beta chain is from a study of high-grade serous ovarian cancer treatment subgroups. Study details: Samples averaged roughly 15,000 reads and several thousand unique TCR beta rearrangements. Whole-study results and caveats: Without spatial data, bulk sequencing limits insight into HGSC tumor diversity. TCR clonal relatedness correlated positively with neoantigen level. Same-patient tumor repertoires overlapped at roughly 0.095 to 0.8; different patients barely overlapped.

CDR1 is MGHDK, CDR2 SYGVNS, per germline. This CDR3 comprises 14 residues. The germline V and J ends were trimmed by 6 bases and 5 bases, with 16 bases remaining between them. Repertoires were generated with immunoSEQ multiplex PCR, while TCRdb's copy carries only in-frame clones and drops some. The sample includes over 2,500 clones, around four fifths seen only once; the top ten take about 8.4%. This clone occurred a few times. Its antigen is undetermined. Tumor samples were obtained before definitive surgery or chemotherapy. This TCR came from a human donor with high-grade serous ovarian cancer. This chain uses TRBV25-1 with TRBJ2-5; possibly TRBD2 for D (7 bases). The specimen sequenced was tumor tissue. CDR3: CASSVKGGSETQYF. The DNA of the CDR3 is TGTGCCAGCAGCGTTAAGGGGGGGTCGGAGACCCAGTACTTC.